This section outlines one T cell receptor beta chain sequence together with its context. Its specific antigen is unknown. There are no base qualities to consult, and no much larger clone falls within one base. The sample belongs to a study of human T cells and chemical hapten exposure (dated by TCRdb to the early 2020s). Some background on the complete study: For sensitization, 2% DPC in acetone was applied to a roughly 2 cm by roughly 2 cm area of upper inner arm skin. Patch tests used Finn chambers with 0.01% DPC on the upper back, scored after 6 days by International Contact Dermatitis Research Group standards. Blood samples were taken from patients before sensitization (week 0) and at 2, 6 and about 24 weeks after DPC sensitization. Libraries were pooled for sequencing, and per-sample TCR yields varied mainly because of small differences in library volumes within the pool. About 30 alopecia patients provided blood for TCR sequencing at one to four time points (pre-sensitization, 2, 6 and 24 weeks). In alopecia patients, the study followed how the peripheral blood TCR repertoire changed in vivo over primary and secondary sensitization to diphenylcyclopropenone (DPC), a hapten. Alopecia areata with under or over 50% scalp involvement, alopecia totalis and alopecia universalis were represented in the patient cohort, which was mostly female. Throughout the study period of roughly five months, patients also received therapeutic DPC doses to the scalp every week. Broad study findings and their caveats: All patients had alopecia, a presumed autoimmune disease, so their immune response might differ from that of healthy individuals. Significantly more large CDR3 similarity clusters were formed by expanded TCRs than by pre-sensitization or healthy control sets, consistent with antigen-driven responses. DPC sensitization did not change the number of TCRs with a frequency above 1 in 1000, and there was no evidence of changes in global repertoire structure. After repeated subsampling, changes were observed in the strength of the expansion versus patch-test correlation and in the threshold at which the correlation became significant. The number of PT1 expanded TCRs positively correlated with patch test score, significant at thresholds 8, 16 and 32 but not 4.

Library method: RACE. Sequencing was performed on a NextSeq 500. Library preparation attached unique molecular identifiers to individual cDNA molecules for quantitative, reproducible TCR counting. Both TCR alpha and TCR beta chains were sequenced from each blood RNA sample. For the original study's pipeline: The median number of TCRs per sample was 95,638, ranging from roughly 20,000 to 700,000. The Decombinator software suite was used to annotate V, J and CDR3 in the TCR reads. For the PS versus PT1 abundance plots, all samples were subsampled to the same number of TCRs (28,000). Expanded TCRs were defined as absent before sensitization and observed at least eight times at the 2-week time point. The public reads were reanalyzed by TCRdb: fastp trimming at Q25, MiXCR alignment, in-frame beta chains only. Every CDR3 protein is listed once, alongside the most common genes and DNA of its rows. The V and J calls were determined by TCRdb, not by the authors. This sample is represented by approximately 57,000 distinct CDR3 sequences; 9.5% to 10% of them were singletons. The ten largest clones capture roughly 8.8% of the sample.

The time point label of this sample denotes: pre-sensitization, week 0. The treatment or condition label for this specimen denotes: therapeutic diphenylcyclopropenone sensitization with weekly scalp DPC. At each patch-test visit, blood was drawn before the patch test was applied. To be eligible, patients had to be aged 18 to 70, diagnosed with alopecia and judged suitable for DPC therapy, while pregnant patients were excluded. Unfractionated whole blood was collected in Tempus Blood RNA tubes, and total RNA was extracted from that blood. The CDR3, from cysteine to phenylalanine, totals 16 residues. The entry retains the CDR3 DNA only, 48 bases that are in frame from base 1. The germline V end is reduced by 6 bases and the J end by 3 bases; junction bases left unmatched: 8. CDR1 and CDR2, per the germline V gene, are SGHTA and FQGNSA.

Recombination linked TRBV7-2 to TRBJ1-2, and 12 bases in between align with TRBD1. This specimen consisted of whole blood, obtained in connection with sensitization to the hapten diphenylcyclopropenone (DPC). The TCR was taken from a man in his forties with alopecia areata. Some clones in this sample may be carry-over from other donors' samples. The CDR3 region has the sequence CASSSRDRGLDYGYTF. Here is the DNA: TGTGCCAGCAGTTCCCGGGACAGGGGGCTGGACTATGGCTACACCTTC.